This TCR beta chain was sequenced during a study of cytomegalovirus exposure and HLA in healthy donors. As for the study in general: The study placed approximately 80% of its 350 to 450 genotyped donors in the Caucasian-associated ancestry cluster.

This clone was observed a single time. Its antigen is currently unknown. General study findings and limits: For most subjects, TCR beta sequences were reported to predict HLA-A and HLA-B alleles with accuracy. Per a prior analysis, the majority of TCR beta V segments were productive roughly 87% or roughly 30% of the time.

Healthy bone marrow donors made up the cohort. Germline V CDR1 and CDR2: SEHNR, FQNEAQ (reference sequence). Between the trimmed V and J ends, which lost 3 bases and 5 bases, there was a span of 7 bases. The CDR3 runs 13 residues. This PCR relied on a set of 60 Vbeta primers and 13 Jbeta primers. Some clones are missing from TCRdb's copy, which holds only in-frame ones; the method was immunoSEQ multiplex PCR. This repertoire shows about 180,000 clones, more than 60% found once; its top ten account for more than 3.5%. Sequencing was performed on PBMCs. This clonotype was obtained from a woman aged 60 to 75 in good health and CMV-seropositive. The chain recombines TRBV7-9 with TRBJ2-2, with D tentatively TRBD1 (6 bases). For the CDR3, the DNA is TGTGCCAGCAGCTTTCAGGGGACCGGGGAGCTGTTTTTT. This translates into CASSFQGTGELFF.